The next 12 T cell receptor beta chains were all read from a single sample in a study of blood T cell repertoires in COVID-19. Repertoires were generated with immunoSEQ multiplex PCR, while TCRdb's copy carries only in-frame clones and drops some. This sample has around 160,000 clones, with 80% to 90% found just once. Sequencing was done on a sample of peripheral blood. All receptors derive from a man at least 80 years old with acute or convalescent COVID-19.

J is TRBJ1-5 and V is TRBV6-5; 10 bases align to TRBD1. Germline V CDR1 and CDR2: MNHEY, SVGAGI. V lost 6 bases to trimming and J lost 7 bases; unmatched junction nucleotides: 9. The CDR3 has 15 residues. In DNA, the CDR3 is TGTGCCAGCAGCCGAGGGACAGGGGTCAACCAGCCCCAGCATTTT. Amino acid sequence: CASSRGTGVNQPQHF.

The chain employs TRBV5-1 and TRBJ2-3, with D possibly being TRBD2 (5 bases). From germline, CDR1 is SGHRS and CDR2 YFSETQ. The CDR3 sequence is 15 residues long. Deletions cut 2 bases from V and 4 bases from J, with 14 bases between. CDR3 in DNA: TGCGCCAGCAGCTTTGGCACCGGGAACCCAGATACGCAGTATTTT. This encodes CASSFGTGNPDTQYF.

In the case of this clone: Different DNA sequences within this sample yield the same CDR3. This rearrangement joins TRBV28 to TRBJ2-5; 11 nucleotides agree with TRBD2. J was trimmed by 5 bases and V by 8 bases; bases with no gene match: 4. CDR3 length: 13 amino acids. Germline CDR1 MDHEN, CDR2 SYDVKM. The CDR3 is CASSLAGAETQYF. CDR3 DNA: TGTGCCAGCTCACTAGCGGGAGCCGAGACCCAGTACTTC.

The gene calls are TRBV20-1 and TRBJ2-7; D may be TRBD1 (6 bases). Trimming shortened V by 3 bases and J by 6 bases, and 12 bases separated the two germline ends. Germline assignment: CDR1 DFQATT and CDR2 SNEGSKA (reference sequence). The CDR3 runs to 12 residues. DNA of the CDR3: TGCAGTGCTAGTAGGGGGAAGGGCGAGCAGTACTTC. Protein product: CSASRGKGEQYF.

The chain couples TRBV5-5 to TRBJ1-6; a possible D gene is TRBD1 (5 bases). Germline values: CDR1 SGHKS, CDR2 YYEKEE (reference sequence). The CDR3 has 15 amino acids. Deletions cut 4 bases from V and 10 bases from J, with 18 bases between. CDR3 protein: CASSPDTGGRSPLHF. The CDR3 DNA reads as TGTGCCAGCAGCCCCGACACGGGGGGAAGGTCACCCCTCCACTTT.

V is TRBV18 and J is TRBJ2-6; TRBD1 aligns across 7 bases. Germline V gene sequence: CDR1 KGHSH, CDR2 LQKENI. This CDR3 has 18 residues. With V trimmed by 3 bases and J by 0 bases, 8 bases remained unmatched. CDR3 DNA sequence: TGTGCCAGCTCACCCAGGACAGGTTCCAACTCTGGGGCCAACGTCCTGACTTTC. Residues: CASSPRTGSNSGANVLTF.

V and J are TRBV27 and TRBJ2-7; no firm D call. The ends were cut back, 5 bases at V and 6 bases at J, with 20 bases in the middle. The CDR3 runs 15 residues. The germline V gene has CDR1 MNHEY and CDR2 SMNVEV (reference sequence). The CDR3 coding sequence is TGTGCCAGCAGTAGAAACAGTCCTCCCGTTGGCGAGCAGTACTTC. Its protein is CASSRNSPPVGEQYF.

CDR3 in amino acids: CAIRSTERNTEAFF. As DNA, the CDR3 is TGTGCCATCAGATCAACAGAAAGGAACACTGAAGCTTTCTTT. The chain carries TRBV10-3 and TRBJ1-1; D remains unclear. This CDR3 is 14 amino acids long. CDR1 and CDR2 from the germline V gene are ENHRY and SYGVKD. Deletions cut 6 bases from V and 1 base from J, with 12 bases between.

V is TRBV6-5 and J is TRBJ1-5; TRBD1 matches 9 bases. CDR3 length: 14 amino acids. J lost 6 bases, V lost 6 bases, and 6 bases had no gene match. Germline lookup yields CDR1 MNHEY and CDR2 SVGAGI. The chain's CDR3 is CASRTGGTSQPQHF. CDR3 nucleotides: TGTGCCAGCAGGACAGGGGGTACAAGTCAGCCCCAGCATTTT.

The chain uses TRBV5-6 and TRBJ2-1, with 7 bases matching TRBD1. CDR1 SGHDT and CDR2 YYEEEE come from the germline V gene. V gave up 4 bases and J gave up 8 bases; unmatched junction bases: 12. The CDR3 length is 15 residues. The CDR3 DNA reads TGTGCCAGCAGCCCGAACAGGGGTCTTCGCGATGAGCAGTTCTTC. This translates into CASSPNRGLRDEQFF.

The rearrangement uses TRBV5-1 and TRBJ2-7; 10 nucleotides match TRBD2. Trimming cost V 0 bases and J 1 base; bases outside gene matches: 7. CDR3 length equals 17 residues. Germline V gives CDR1 SGHRS, CDR2 YFSETQ. In DNA form, the CDR3 reads TGCGCCAGCAGCTTGGATTCACTAGCGGGACCTTCCTACGAGCAGTACTTC. It specifies CASSLDSLAGPSYEQYF. Complete variable domain (other parts from reference TRBV5-1 and TRBJ2-7): KAGVTQTPRYLIKTRGQQVTLSCSPISGHRSVSWYQQTPGQGLQFLFEYFSETQRNKGNFPGRFSGRQFSNSRSEMNVSTLELGDSALYLCASSLDSLAGPSYEQYFGPGTRLTVT.

The chain has TRBV9 and TRBJ2-1; 8 bases agree with TRBD2. This CDR3 contains 16 residues. The germline gives CDR1 SGDLS, CDR2 YYNGEE. V was pared by 3 bases and J by 0 bases, with 5 bases of the junction left unmatched. CDR3 in DNA: TGTGCCAGCAGCGCCGAGCGGGAGAGCTCCTACAATGAGCAGTTCTTC. Translation: CASSAERESSYNEQFF.